The clone carrying this T cell receptor (beta chain) was observed at least ten times. The data belong to a study of T cells in Graves' hyperthyroidism and ophthalmopathy. Amplification yielded TCR beta CDR3 regions, with RNA transcripts as the source. The study used the HTBI primer set for a first-round RT-PCR of the TCR CDR3. In TCRdb, the multiplex PCR reads were re-called with MiXCR into one record per CDR3 protein. The data contain around 420,000 distinct CDR3 sequences, 15% to 17% of them singletons. V was shortened by 3 bases and J by 0 bases, with 7 bases between the two germline ends. Germline V gene data show CDR1 as SGHRS and CDR2 as YFSETQ. The CDR3 covers 15 residues.

This TCR was sampled from a woman younger than 35 with Graves' hyperthyroidism. Source material: blood. This chain links TRBV5-1 with TRBJ2-6; D is undetermined. CDR3: CASSSLASGANVLTF. The CDR3 DNA is TGCGCCAGCAGCTCACTTGCCTCTGGGGCCAACGTCCTGACTTTC.